In this sample, the clone carrying this T cell receptor (beta chain) turned up a few times. The sample is drawn from a study of cytomegalovirus exposure and HLA in healthy donors. J lost 3 bases, V lost 4 bases, and 6 bases had no gene match. This CDR3 has 15 amino acids. CDR1 and CDR2 from the germline V gene are SGHKS and YYEKEE (reference sequence). The PCR made use of 60 Vbeta and 13 Jbeta primers. Measured with immunoSEQ multiplex PCR; TCRdb has only the in-frame clones, and not every one. The profile shows roughly 120,000 clones, around four fifths of them singletons. This TCR was recovered from a woman aged 40 to 50 in good health and CMV-seronegative. The source material was PBMCs. The V and J genes are TRBV5-5 and TRBJ1-4, with 7 bases lining up with TRBD1. Here the CDR3 DNA reads TGTGCCAGCAGCACTTGGACAGGACCTAATGAAAAACTGTTTTTT. Translating gives CASSTWTGPNEKLFF.